What follows are 3 T cell receptor beta chains derived from one specimen sequenced in a study of cytomegalovirus exposure and HLA in healthy donors. Data came from immunoSEQ multiplex PCR; TCRdb stores just in-frame clones and leaves some out. The table includes roughly 330,000 clones, about 90% detected once. The specimen sequenced was PBMCs. The origin of the receptors is a woman aged 30 to 39 in good health and CMV-seropositive.

The V call is TRBV4-3, the J call TRBJ1-2; 7 positions match TRBD1. V lost 6 bases to trimming and J lost 8 bases; unmatched junction nucleotides: 12. Germline assignment: CDR1 LGHNA and CDR2 YSLEER. This CDR3 has 14 amino acids. The CDR3 bases are TGCGCCAGCAGGAGTTCGTACAGGGGCACCGGCTACACCTTC. Translation gives CASRSSYRGTGYTF.

Points on this clone: The junction departs from the called germline gene at one end, perhaps through a read error. V is TRBV19 and J is TRBJ1-2, with D hard to call. Germline CDR1 and CDR2: LNHDA and SQIVND (reference sequence). The CDR3 is 13 amino acids. The CDR3 DNA follows: TGTGCCAGTAGCCAACGGGAGGACTACGGCTACACCTTC. Its protein is CASSQREDYGYTF.

A remark on this clone: This may come from a read error, since a much larger clone is one base off. The gene calls are TRBV5-1 and TRBJ2-3; D remains ambiguous. The CDR3 is 12 amino acids. V lost 3 bases, J lost 2 bases, and 4 bases lay in between. In germline, CDR1 is SGHRS, CDR2 YFSETQ. The CDR3, as DNA: TGCGCCAGCAGCTCCCCCACAGATACGCAGTATTTT. The encoded protein is CASSSPTDTQYF.